This entry lists 25 T cell receptor beta chains sequenced from one sample in a study of T-cell memory formation after mild COVID-19 (dated by TCRdb to about 2021). Library preparation was by 5' RACE. Sequencing used an Illumina NovaSeq 6000. TCRdb trimmed public reads at Q25 via fastp, called clones via MiXCR and kept in-frame beta chains. Merged by CDR3 protein, the rows form single entries marked with the most common genes and DNA. The sample table lists approximately 65,000 distinct CDR3 sequences, around 17% of them with a count of one. Under 35% of the sample rests with the top ten. Sequenced sample: PBMCs or a T cell subset sorted from them (not recorded which). These receptors came from an adult woman who had mild COVID-19 (a few samples of this study predate the infection). The sample titles of this study are shuffled in the database, so cell type and time point are left out; the donor was told from shared clones.

This clonotype was seen repeatedly, ten times or more. The chain couples TRBV6-4 to TRBJ2-1; no reliable D call. V was cut by 0 bases and J by 0 bases, with 9 bases left in between. Germline values: CDR1 MRHNA, CDR2 SNTAGT. The CDR3 loop spans 16 amino acids. CDR3: CASSDSDGSSYNEQFF. The CDR3, as DNA: TGTGCCAGCAGTGACTCAGACGGTAGCTCCTACAATGAGCAGTTCTTC.

This sequence joins TRBV7-9 and TRBJ2-1; a weak D match, TRBD1 (7 bases). This CDR3 contains 17 residues. The germline gives CDR1 SEHNR, CDR2 FQNEAQ (reference sequence). V gave up 2 bases and J gave up 1 base, with 15 bases separating them. The CDR3 DNA reads TGTGCCAGCAGCTTATCCTGGACAGGAGGGTCCTACAATGAGCAGTTCTTC. This codes for CASSLSWTGGSYNEQFF. The full variable domain, its missing parts supplied by reference TRBV7-9 and TRBJ2-1, is DTGVSQNPRHKITKRGQNVTFRCDPISEHNRLYWYRQTLGQGPEFLTYFQNEAQLEKSRLLSDRFSAERPKGSFSTLEIQRTEQGDSAMYLCASSLSWTGGSYNEQFFGPGTRLTVL.

In this sample, this clonotype turned up many times. This chain uses TRBV7-6 with TRBJ2-1; 12 nucleotides agree with TRBD2. J gave up 4 bases and V 5 bases, and 3 bases lay outside the gene matches. The CDR3 extends over 15 amino acids. Germline loops: CDR1 SGHVS, CDR2 FNYEAQ. The CDR3 sequence: CASSQTSGGYNEQFF. The DNA of the CDR3 is TGTGCCAGCAGCCAGACTAGCGGGGGTTACAATGAGCAGTTCTTC.

In its sample, this clonotype was seen many times. The V call is TRBV7-8, the J call TRBJ2-7; 11 bases are shared with TRBD1. V lost 1 base to trimming and J lost 1 base; unmatched junction nucleotides: 6. CDR3 length: 17 residues. Per germline, CDR1 SGHVS and CDR2 FQNEAQ. CDR3 DNA: TGTGCCAGCAGCTTAGGGACAGGGGGCCTCGATTCCTACGAGCAGTACTTC. This sequence encodes CASSLGTGGLDSYEQYF. Full variable domain (remainder filled in from reference TRBV7-8 and TRBJ2-7): GAGVSQSPRYKVAKRGQDVALRCDPISGHVSLFWYQQALGQGPEFLTYFQNEAQLDKSGLPSDRFFAERPEGSVSTLKIQRTQQEDSAVYLCASSLGTGGLDSYEQYFGPGTRLTVT.

This clonotype was recorded a few times. The rearrangement joins TRBV5-1 to TRBJ2-4, with TRBD1 matching over 7 bases. There are 17 residues in the CDR3. Per germline, CDR1 SGHRS and CDR2 YFSETQ. V lost 4 bases and J lost 1; bases outside the gene matches: 11. The DNA of the CDR3 is TGCGCCAGCAGCCCAACAAGACAGGGTACTGCCAAAAACATTCAGTACTTC. Its translation is CASSPTRQGTAKNIQYF.

This clonotype was recorded a few times. V usage is TRBV7-9 and J usage is TRBJ1-4; 7 bases are shared with TRBD1. V lost 1 base to trimming and J lost 12 bases; unmatched junction nucleotides: 5. Germline V gene sequence: CDR1 SEHNR, CDR2 FQNEAQ (reference sequence). The CDR3 consists of 13 residues. CDR3 residues: CASSLDGTAELFF. CDR3 bases: TGTGCCAGCAGCTTAGATGGGACAGCGGAACTGTTTTTT.

On this clonotype itself: One end of the junction varies from germline; a read error may be responsible. The chain carries TRBV5-1 and TRBJ2-7, with unresolved D. Germline loops: CDR1 SGHRS, CDR2 YFSETQ. The CDR3 extends over 10 amino acids. In DNA form, the CDR3 reads TGCGACAGCAGCTTGAGTGAGCAGTACTTC. It yields the protein CDSSLSEQYF.

The table lists this clonotype with a few counts. The gene calls are TRBV7-6 and TRBJ2-1, with D tentatively TRBD1 or TRBD2 (6 bases each). The CDR3 runs 16 residues. Germline loops: CDR1 SGHVS, CDR2 FNYEAQ. V lost 0 bases to trimming and J lost 10 bases, with 19 bases between them. CDR3 loop: CASSLAEEGEKGEQFF. The CDR3 bases are TGTGCCAGCAGCTTAGCGGAGGAGGGGGAGAAAGGAGAGCAGTTCTTC.

The rearrangement uses TRBV5-4 and TRBJ2-7, with a tentative D call TRBD1 (6 bases). This CDR3 has 13 amino acids. CDR1 is SGHNT, CDR2 YYREEE, per germline (reference sequence). V was cut by 9 bases and J by 1 base, with 14 bases left in between. CDR3 sequence: CANRTEISYEQYF. The CDR3 bases are TGTGCCAATAGGACAGAGATTTCCTACGAGCAGTACTTC.

This sequence joins TRBV7-3 and TRBJ2-1; D is ambiguous. Trimming took 1 base from V and 6 from J, leaving 13 bases between them. Germline CDR1 is SGHTA and CDR2 is FQGTGA. This CDR3 contains 15 residues. DNA of the CDR3: TGTGCCAGCAGCTTAAGGCTAGGTCCCGCCAATGAGCAGTTCTTC. Amino acids: CASSLRLGPANEQFF. Full variable domain (outside the CDR3, taken from reference TRBV7-3 and TRBJ2-1): GAGVSQTPSNKVTEKGKYVELRCDPISGHTALYWYRQSLGQGPEFLIYFQGTGAADDSGLPNDRFFAVRPEGSVSTLKIQRTERGDSAVYLCASSLRLGPANEQFFGPGTRLTVL.

This chain connects TRBV4-1 to TRBJ2-1, with D uncertain. V gave up 0 bases and J gave up 7 bases, with 10 bases separating them. This CDR3 has 14 amino acids. CDR1 is MGHRA and CDR2 is YSYEKL in the germline V gene. CDR3: CASSQDEAGNEQFF. As DNA, the CDR3 is TGCGCCAGCAGCCAAGATGAGGCAGGAAATGAGCAGTTCTTC.

This clonotype was observed a few times. The chain's CDR3 is CASSLESGSTDTQYF. The CDR3 coding sequence is TGTGCCAGCAGCTTAGAAAGTGGGAGCACAGATACGCAGTATTTT. The chain has TRBV7-9 and TRBJ2-3; D ambiguous. Per germline, CDR1 SEHNR and CDR2 FQNEAQ (reference sequence). V gave up 1 base and J gave up 0 bases, with 8 bases separating them. There are 15 residues in the CDR3. The full variable domain, its missing parts supplied by reference TRBV7-9 and TRBJ2-3, is DTGVSQNPRHKITKRGQNVTFRCDPISEHNRLYWYRQTLGQGPEFLTYFQNEAQLEKSRLLSDRFSAERPKGSFSTLEIQRTEQGDSAMYLCASSLESGSTDTQYFGPGTRLTVL.

V is TRBV27 and J is TRBJ2-1; maybe TRBD1 (5 bases). Germline-derived CDR1 and CDR2 are MNHEY and SMNVEV (reference sequence). With 3 bases removed from V and 4 bases from J, the gap between germline ends came to 13 bases. The CDR3 runs 15 residues. CDR3 region: CASSFKAGSYNEQFF. CDR3 DNA: TGTGCCAGCAGTTTTAAGGCAGGGTCTTACAATGAGCAGTTCTTC.

The genes are TRBV7-9 and TRBJ2-5; no definite D call. Germline lookup yields CDR1 SEHNR and CDR2 FQNEAQ (reference sequence). V was clipped by 3 bases and J by 1 base, with 12 bases between them. The CDR3 is made up of 15 amino acids. CDR3 in amino acids: CASSFFEKFQETQYF. The CDR3 nucleotides are TGTGCCAGCAGCTTTTTTGAAAAATTCCAAGAGACCCAGTACTTC.

CDR3 bases: TGTGCCAGCAGCTGGGGGAGGAACACTGAAGCTTTCTTT. This gives the protein CASSWGRNTEAFF. The chain has TRBV6-5 and TRBJ1-1, with D possibly TRBD1 on 5 matching bases. Trimming took off 6 bases at V and 1 base at J, with 9 bases between the two ends. CDR1 is MNHEY and CDR2 is SVGAGI in the germline V gene. This CDR3 comprises 13 residues.

The rearrangement uses TRBV7-2 and TRBJ2-7, with TRBD2 identical over 9 bases. V was pared by 5 bases and J by 2 bases, with 7 bases of the junction left unmatched. Per germline, CDR1 SGHTA and CDR2 FQGNSA. The CDR3 runs to 15 residues. This chain's CDR3 is CASSLDGTSPYEQYF. Here the CDR3 DNA reads TGTGCCAGCAGCCTGGACGGGACTAGCCCCTACGAGCAGTACTTC.

CDR3 protein: CASFLGHEQFF. CDR3 nucleotides: TGTGCCAGCTTCCTGGGCCATGAGCAGTTCTTC. This chain links TRBV6-6 with TRBJ2-1; no definite D call. Trimming left V 8 bases short and J 8 bases short, with 10 bases between. Per the germline V gene, CDR1 is MNHNY and CDR2 is SVGAGI (reference sequence). This CDR3 contains 11 residues.

V is TRBV21-1 and J is TRBJ2-2; TRBD1 was called by the table and not checked on the DNA. TRBV21-1 is marked as a pseudogene. CDR3 length: 15 amino acids. The CDR3 loop is CASSNRDRDTGELFF. DNA of the CDR3: TGTGCCAGCAGCAACCGGGACAGGGACACCGGGGAGCTGTTTTTT.

This clonotype was recorded a few times. The genes are TRBV20-1 and TRBJ2-3, with 8 bases lining up with TRBD2. The CDR3 length is 15 residues. The junction had 7 bases not matched to a gene; V was cut back by 3 bases and J by 2 bases. Germline V gene sequence: CDR1 DFQATT, CDR2 SNEGSKA (reference sequence). The CDR3 loop reads CSASPTSGPTDTQYF. For the CDR3, the DNA is TGCAGTGCTAGCCCTACTAGCGGTCCCACAGATACGCAGTATTTT.

The V call is TRBV12-3 or TRBV12-4, the J call TRBJ2-3; 10 nucleotides match TRBD1. With V trimmed by 4 bases and J by 6 bases, 10 bases remained unmatched. CDR3 length: 16 residues. The chain's CDR3 is CASSSGTGALSDTQYF. In DNA form, the CDR3 reads TGTGCCAGCAGTTCCGGGACAGGGGCTTTGTCGGATACGCAGTATTTT.

This clonotype has only a few counts. The chain employs TRBV6-5 and TRBJ2-7, with unresolved D. The germline V and J ends were trimmed by 0 bases and 2 bases, with 8 bases remaining between them. The CDR3 runs to 14 residues. The germline gives CDR1 MNHEY, CDR2 SVGAGI. The CDR3 reads CASSYSGSTYEQYF. DNA of the CDR3: TGTGCCAGCAGTTACTCAGGGTCAACCTACGAGCAGTACTTC.

V is TRBV29-1 and J is TRBJ2-1; D is perhaps TRBD1 (5 bases). This CDR3 is built from 15 residues. The ends were cut back, 4 bases at V and 2 bases at J, with 15 bases in the middle. Germline V gives CDR1 SQVTM, CDR2 ANQGSEA. CDR3 sequence: CSVGGAYPTYNEQFF. The CDR3 coding sequence is TGCAGCGTTGGTGGGGCCTACCCTACCTACAATGAGCAGTTCTTC.

There are a few counts of this clonotype. The chain is built from TRBV11-2 and TRBJ2-7; TRBD2 aligns across 7 bases. CDR3 length: 18 residues. V trimming: 4 bases; J trimming: 2 bases; junction bases outside the gene matches: 17. Germline CDR1 and CDR2: SGHAT and FQNNGV. CDR3 in amino acids: CASSSPRSPSGAPYEQYF. CDR3 sequence (DNA): TGTGCCAGCAGCTCCCCCAGGTCCCCGAGCGGGGCTCCCTACGAGCAGTACTTC.

This rearrangement joins TRBV7-9 to TRBJ2-7, with D possibly TRBD1 on 6 matching bases. V dropped 4 bases and J dropped 6 bases, with 13 bases sitting between them. The CDR3 extends over 13 amino acids. Germline CDR1 is SEHNR and CDR2 is FQNEAQ (reference sequence). CDR3 bases: TGTGCCAGCAGCTCGGTTCAGGGGAGCGAGCAGTACTTC. Its protein is CASSSVQGSEQYF.

This chain joins TRBV6-2 or TRBV6-3 and TRBJ2-1, with 8 bases identical to TRBD1. V was clipped by 6 bases and J by 1 base; unmatched bases: 5. The germline gives CDR1 MNHEY, CDR2 SVGEGT. This CDR3 contains 15 residues. CDR3 sequence reads: CASSPQGGSYNEQFF. The CDR3 DNA is TGTGCCAGCAGCCCACAGGGGGGTTCCTACAATGAGCAGTTCTTC.